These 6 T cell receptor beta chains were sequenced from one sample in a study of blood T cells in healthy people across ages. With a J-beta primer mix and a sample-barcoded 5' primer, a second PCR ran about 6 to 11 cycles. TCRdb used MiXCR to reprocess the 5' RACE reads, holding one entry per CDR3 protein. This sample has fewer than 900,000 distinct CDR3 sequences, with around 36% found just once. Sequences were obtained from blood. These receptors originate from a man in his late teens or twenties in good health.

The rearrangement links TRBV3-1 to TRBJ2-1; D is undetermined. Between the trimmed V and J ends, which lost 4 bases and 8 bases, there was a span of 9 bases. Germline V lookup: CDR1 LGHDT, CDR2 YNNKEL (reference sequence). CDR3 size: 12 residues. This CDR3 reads CASSRRLDEQFF. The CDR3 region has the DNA TGTGCCAGCAGCCGACGATTGGATGAGCAGTTCTTC.

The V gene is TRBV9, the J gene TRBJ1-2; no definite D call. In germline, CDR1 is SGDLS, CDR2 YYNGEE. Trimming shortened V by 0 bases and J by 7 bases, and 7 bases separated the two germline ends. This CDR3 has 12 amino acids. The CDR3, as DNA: TGTGCCAGCAGCGTAGATGGAGGTGGCTACACCTTC. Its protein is CASSVDGGGYTF.

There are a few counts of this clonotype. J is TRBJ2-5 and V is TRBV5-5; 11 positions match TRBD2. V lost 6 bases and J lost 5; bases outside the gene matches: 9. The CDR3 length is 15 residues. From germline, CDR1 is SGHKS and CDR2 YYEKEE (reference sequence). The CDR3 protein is CASILSGGAWETQYF. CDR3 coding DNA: TGTGCCAGCATTCTTAGCGGGGGGGCTTGGGAGACCCAGTACTTC.

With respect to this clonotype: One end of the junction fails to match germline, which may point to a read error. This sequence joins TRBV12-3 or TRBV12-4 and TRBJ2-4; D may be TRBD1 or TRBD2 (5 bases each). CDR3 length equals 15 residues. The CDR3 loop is CASSLRGVAKNSQYF. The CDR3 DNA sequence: TGTGCCAGCAGTTTAAGGGGAGTGGCCAAAAACAGTCAGTACTTC.

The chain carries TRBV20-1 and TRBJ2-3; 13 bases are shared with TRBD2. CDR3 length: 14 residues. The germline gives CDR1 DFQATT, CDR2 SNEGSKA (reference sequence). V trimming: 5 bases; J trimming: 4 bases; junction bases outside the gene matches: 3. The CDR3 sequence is CSAFTSGGADTQYF. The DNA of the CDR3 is TGCAGTGCTTTTACTAGCGGGGGGGCAGATACGCAGTATTTT.

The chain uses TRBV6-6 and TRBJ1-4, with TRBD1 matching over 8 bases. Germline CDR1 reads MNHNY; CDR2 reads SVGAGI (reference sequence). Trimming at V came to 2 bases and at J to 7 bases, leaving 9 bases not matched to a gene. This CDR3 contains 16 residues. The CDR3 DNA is TGTGCCAGCAGTTACCCCAGGGGGCGGAAGAGTGAAAAACTGTTTTTT. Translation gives CASSYPRGRKSEKLFF.